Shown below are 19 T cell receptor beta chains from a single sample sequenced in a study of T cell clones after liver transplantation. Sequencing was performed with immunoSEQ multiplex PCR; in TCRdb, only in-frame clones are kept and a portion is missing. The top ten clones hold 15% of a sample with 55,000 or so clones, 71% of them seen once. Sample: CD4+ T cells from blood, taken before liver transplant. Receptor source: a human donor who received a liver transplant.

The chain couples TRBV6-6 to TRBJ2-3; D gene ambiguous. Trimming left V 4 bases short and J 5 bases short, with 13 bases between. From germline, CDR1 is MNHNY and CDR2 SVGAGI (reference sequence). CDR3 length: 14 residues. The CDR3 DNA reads TGTGCCAGCAGTTCTGGAGCCCTCGGAGATACGCAGTATTTT. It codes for CASSSGALGDTQYF.

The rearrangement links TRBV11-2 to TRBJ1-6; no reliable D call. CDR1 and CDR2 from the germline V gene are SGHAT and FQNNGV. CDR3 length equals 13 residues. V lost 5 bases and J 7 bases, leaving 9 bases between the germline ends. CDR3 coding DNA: TGTGCCAGCAGCCAGGTCCGCAATTCACCCCTCCACTTT. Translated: CASSQVRNSPLHF.

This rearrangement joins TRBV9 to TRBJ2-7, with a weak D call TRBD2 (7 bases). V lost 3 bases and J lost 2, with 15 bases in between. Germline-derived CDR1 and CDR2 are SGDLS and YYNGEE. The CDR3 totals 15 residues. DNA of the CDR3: TGTGCCAGCAGCGCAGAGGGGGGGAGCCCCTACGAGCAGTACTTC. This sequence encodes CASSAEGGSPYEQYF. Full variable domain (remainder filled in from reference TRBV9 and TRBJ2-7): DSGVTQTPKHLITATGQRVTLRCSPRSGDLSVYWYQQSLDQGLQFLIQYYNGEERAKGNILERFSAQQFPDLHSELNLSSLELGDSALYFCASSAEGGSPYEQYFGPGTRLTVT.

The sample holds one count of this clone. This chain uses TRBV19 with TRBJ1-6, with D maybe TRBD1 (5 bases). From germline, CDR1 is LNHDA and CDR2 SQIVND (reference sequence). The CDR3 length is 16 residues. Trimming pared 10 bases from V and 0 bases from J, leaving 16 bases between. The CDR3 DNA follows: TGTGCCACCCAGTGGGGGGTGAGCTCCTATAATTCACCCCTCCACTTT. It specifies CATQWGVSSYNSPLHF.

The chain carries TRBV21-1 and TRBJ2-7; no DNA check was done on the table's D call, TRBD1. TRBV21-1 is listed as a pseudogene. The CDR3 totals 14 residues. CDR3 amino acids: CASSTRQGRDEQYF. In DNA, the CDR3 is TGTGCCAGCAGCACCCGACAGGGACGGGACGAGCAGTACTTC.

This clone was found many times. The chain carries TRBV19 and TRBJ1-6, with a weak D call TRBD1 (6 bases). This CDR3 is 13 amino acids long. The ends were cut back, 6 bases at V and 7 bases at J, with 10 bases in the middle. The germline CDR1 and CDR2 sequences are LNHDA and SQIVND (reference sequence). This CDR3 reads CASSQDRNSPLHF. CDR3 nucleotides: TGTGCCAGTAGCCAGGACAGAAATTCACCCCTCCACTTT. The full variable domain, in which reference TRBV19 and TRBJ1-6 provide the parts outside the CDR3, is DGGITQSPKYLFRKEGQNVTLSCEQNLNHDAMYWYRQDPGQGLRLIYYSQIVNDFQKGDIAEGYSVSREKKESFPLTVTSAQKNPTAFYLCASSQDRNSPLHFGNGTRLTVT.

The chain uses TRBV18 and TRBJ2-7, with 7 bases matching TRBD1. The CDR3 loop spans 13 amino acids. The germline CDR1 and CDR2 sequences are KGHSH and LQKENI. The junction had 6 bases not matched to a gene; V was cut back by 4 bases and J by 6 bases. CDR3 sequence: CASSLQGFGEQYF. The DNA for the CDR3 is TGTGCCAGCTCACTACAGGGGTTCGGCGAGCAGTACTTC.

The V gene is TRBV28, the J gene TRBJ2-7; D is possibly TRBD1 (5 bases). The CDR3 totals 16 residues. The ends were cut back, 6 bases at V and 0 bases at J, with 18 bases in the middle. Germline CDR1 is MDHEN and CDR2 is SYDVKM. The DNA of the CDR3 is TGTGCCAGCAGCCACAATGGGCAGGGTGGCTCCTACGAGCAGTACTTC. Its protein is CASSHNGQGGSYEQYF.

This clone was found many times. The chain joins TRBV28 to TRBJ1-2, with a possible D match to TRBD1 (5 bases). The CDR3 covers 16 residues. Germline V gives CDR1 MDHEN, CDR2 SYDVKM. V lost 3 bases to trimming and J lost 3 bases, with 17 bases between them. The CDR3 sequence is CASSLGRPGRDYGYTF. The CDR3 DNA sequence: TGTGCCAGCAGTTTGGGCAGGCCTGGCAGGGACTATGGCTACACCTTC.

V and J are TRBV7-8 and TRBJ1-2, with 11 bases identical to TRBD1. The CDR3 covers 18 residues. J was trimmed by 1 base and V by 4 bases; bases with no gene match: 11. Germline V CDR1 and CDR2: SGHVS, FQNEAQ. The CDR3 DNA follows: TGTGCCAGCAGCTCTCGGACAGGGGGCGCAGGTTTTAACTATGGCTACACCTTC. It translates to CASSSRTGGAGFNYGYTF. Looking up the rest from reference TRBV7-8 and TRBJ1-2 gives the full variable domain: GAGVSQSPRYKVAKRGQDVALRCDPISGHVSLFWYQQALGQGPEFLTYFQNEAQLDKSGLPSDRFFAERPEGSVSTLKIQRTQQEDSAVYLCASSSRTGGAGFNYGYTFGSGTRLTVV.

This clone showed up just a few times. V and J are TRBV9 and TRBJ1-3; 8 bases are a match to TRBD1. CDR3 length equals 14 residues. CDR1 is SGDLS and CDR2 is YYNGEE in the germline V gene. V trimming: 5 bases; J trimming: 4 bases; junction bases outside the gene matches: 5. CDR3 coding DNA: TGTGCCAGCAGTCCCCGGGACAGGGGAAACACCATATATTTT. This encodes CASSPRDRGNTIYF.

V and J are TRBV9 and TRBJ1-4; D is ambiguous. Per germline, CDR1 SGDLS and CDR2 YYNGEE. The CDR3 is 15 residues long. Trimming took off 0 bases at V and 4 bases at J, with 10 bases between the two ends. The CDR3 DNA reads TGTGCCAGCAGCGTAGGGGAGAGCGGTAATGAAAAACTGTTTTTT. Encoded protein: CASSVGESGNEKLFF.

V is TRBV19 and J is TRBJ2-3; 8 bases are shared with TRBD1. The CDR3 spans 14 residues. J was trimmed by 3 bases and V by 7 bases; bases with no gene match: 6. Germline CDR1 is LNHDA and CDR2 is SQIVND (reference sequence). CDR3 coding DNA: TGTGCCAGTAACTCTGGACAGGGAACAGATACGCAGTATTTT. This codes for CASNSGQGTDTQYF.

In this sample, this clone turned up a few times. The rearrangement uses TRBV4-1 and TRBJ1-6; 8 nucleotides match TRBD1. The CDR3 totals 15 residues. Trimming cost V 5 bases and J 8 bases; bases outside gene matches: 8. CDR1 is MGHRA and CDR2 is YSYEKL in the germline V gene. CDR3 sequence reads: CASSFAGGLDSPLHF. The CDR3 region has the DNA TGCGCCAGCAGCTTTGCAGGGGGCTTAGATTCACCCCTCCACTTT.

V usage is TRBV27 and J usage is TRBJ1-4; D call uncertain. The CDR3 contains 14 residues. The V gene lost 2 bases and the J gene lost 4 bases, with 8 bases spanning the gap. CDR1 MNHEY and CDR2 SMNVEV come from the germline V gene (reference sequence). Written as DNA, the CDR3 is TGTGCCAGCAGTTTAAGCCTTCTTAATGAAAAACTGTTTTTT. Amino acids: CASSLSLLNEKLFF.

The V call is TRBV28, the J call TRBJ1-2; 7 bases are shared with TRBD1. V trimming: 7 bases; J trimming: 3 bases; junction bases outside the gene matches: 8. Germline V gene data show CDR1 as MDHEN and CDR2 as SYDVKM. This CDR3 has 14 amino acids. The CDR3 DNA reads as TGTGCCAGCACCTCTGGGGGACAGTACTATGGCTACACCTTC. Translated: CASTSGGQYYGYTF.

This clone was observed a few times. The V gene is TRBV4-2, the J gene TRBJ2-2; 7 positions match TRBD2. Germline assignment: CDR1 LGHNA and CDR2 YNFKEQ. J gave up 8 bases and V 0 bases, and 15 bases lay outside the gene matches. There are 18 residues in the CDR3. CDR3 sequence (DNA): TGTGCCAGCAGCCAAGACCCCCTAGCGGCCGAACGTCATGGGGAGCTGTTTTTT. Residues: CASSQDPLAAERHGELFF.

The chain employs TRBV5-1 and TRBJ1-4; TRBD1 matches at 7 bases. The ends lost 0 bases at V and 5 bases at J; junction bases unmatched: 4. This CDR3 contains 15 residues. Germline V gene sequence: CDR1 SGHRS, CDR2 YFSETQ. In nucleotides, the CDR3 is TGCGCCAGCAGCTTGGGAGGGGGCGAGAATGAAAAACTGTTTTTT. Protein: CASSLGGGENEKLFF. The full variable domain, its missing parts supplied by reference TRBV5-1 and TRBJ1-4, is KAGVTQTPRYLIKTRGQQVTLSCSPISGHRSVSWYQQTPGQGLQFLFEYFSETQRNKGNFPGRFSGRQFSNSRSEMNVSTLELGDSALYLCASSLGGGENEKLFFGSGTQLSVL.

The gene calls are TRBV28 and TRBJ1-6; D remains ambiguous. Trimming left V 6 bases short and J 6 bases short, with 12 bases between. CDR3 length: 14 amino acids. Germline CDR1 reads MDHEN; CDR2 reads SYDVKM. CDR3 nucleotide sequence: TGTGCCAGCAGCTCCACGGGGATTAATTCACCCCTCCACTTT. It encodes CASSSTGINSPLHF.